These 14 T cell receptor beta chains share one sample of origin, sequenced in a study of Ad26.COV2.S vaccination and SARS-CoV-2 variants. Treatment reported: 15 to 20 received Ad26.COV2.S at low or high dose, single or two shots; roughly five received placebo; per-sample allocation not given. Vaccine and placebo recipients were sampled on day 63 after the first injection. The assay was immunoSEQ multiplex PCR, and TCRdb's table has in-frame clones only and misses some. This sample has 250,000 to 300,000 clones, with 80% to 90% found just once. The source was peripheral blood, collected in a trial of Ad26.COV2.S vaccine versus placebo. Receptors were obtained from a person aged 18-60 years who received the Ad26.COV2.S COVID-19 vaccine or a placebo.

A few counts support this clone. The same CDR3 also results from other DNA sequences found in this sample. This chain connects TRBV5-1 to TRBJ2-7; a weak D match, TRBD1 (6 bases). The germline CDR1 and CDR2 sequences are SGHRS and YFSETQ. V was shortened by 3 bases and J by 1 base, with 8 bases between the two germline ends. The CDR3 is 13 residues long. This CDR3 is CASSWDKSYEQYF. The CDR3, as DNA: TGCGCCAGCAGCTGGGACAAATCCTACGAGCAGTACTTC.

The CDR3: CSVGIFGQASYTF. DNA of the CDR3: TGCAGCGTTGGGATATTTGGACAGGCGTCCTACACCTTC. V gene TRBV29-1 combines with J gene TRBJ1-2; 7 bases align to TRBD1. Germline trimming cut 4 bases from V and 10 bases from J; bases unmatched to any gene: 12. The CDR3 sequence is 13 residues long. Germline values: CDR1 SQVTM, CDR2 ANQGSEA.

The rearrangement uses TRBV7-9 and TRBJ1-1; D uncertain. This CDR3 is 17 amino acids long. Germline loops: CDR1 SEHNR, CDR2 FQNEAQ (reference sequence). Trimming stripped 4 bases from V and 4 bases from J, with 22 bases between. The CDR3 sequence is CASSSKIWAPFGTEAFF. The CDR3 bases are TGTGCCAGCAGCTCTAAGATATGGGCCCCATTCGGCACTGAAGCTTTCTTT.

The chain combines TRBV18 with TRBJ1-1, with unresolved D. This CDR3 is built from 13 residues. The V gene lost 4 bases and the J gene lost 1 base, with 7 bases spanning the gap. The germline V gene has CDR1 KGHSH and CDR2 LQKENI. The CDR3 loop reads CASSLTTNTEAFF. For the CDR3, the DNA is TGTGCCAGCTCACTGACAACGAACACTGAAGCTTTCTTT. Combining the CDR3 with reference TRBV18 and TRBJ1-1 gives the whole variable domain NAGVMQNPRHLVRRRGQEARLRCSPMKGHSHVYWYRQLPEEGLKFMVYLQKENIIDESGMPKERFSAEFPKEGPSILRIQQVVRGDSAAYFCASSLTTNTEAFFGQGTRLTVV.

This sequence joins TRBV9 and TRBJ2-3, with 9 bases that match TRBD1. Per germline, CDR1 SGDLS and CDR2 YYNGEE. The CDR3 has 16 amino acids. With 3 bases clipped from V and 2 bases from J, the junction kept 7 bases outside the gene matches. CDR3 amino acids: CASSAGTGSSTDTQYF. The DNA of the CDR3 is TGTGCCAGCAGCGCTGGGACAGGGTCCTCCACAGATACGCAGTATTTT.

In nucleotides, the CDR3 is TGTGCCAGCAGCCCCCGTGGGACCTCCTACAATGAGCAGTTCTTC. Amino acid sequence: CASSPRGTSYNEQFF. The chain has TRBV7-9 and TRBJ2-1; D could derive from TRBD1 or TRBD2 (5 bases each). CDR3 length: 15 amino acids. Germline V lookup: CDR1 SEHNR, CDR2 FQNEAQ (reference sequence). Trimming left V 5 bases short and J 0 bases short, with 11 bases between.

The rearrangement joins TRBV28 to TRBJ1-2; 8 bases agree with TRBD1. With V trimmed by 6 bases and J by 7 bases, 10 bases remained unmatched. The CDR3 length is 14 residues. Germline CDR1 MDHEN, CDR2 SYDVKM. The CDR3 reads CASSRDRSRVGYTF. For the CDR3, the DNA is TGTGCCAGCAGCCGGGACAGGTCCCGAGTTGGCTACACCTTC.

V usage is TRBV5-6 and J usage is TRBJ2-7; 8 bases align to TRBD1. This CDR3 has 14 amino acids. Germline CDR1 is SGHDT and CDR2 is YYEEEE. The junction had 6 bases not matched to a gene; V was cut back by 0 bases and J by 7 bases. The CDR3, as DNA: TGTGCCAGCAGCTTGGAGGGACAGGTATATGAGCAGTACTTC. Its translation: CASSLEGQVYEQYF. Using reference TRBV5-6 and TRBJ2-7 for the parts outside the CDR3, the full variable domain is DAGVTQSPTHLIKTRGQQVTLRCSPKSGHDTVSWYQQALGQGPQFIFQYYEEEERQRGNFPDRFSGHQFPNYSSELNVNALLLGDSALYLCASSLEGQVYEQYFGPGTRLTVT.

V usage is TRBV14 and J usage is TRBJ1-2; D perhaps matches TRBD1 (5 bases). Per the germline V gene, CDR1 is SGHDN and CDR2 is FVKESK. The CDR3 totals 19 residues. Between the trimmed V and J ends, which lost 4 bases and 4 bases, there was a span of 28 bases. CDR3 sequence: CASSRENPWRRGSGYGYTF. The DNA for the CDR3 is TGTGCCAGCAGCCGGGAAAATCCTTGGCGGAGGGGATCTGGCTATGGCTACACCTTC.

The CDR3 is CASSLAGGGSYNEQFF. The CDR3 coding sequence is TGTGCCAGCAGTTTAGCGGGGGGAGGGTCCTACAATGAGCAGTTCTTC. This chain connects TRBV28 to TRBJ2-1; TRBD2 matches 8 bases. The trim removed 2 bases at V and 1 base at J, leaving 4 bases unmatched. This CDR3 spans 16 amino acids. CDR1 and CDR2 from the germline V gene are MDHEN and SYDVKM.

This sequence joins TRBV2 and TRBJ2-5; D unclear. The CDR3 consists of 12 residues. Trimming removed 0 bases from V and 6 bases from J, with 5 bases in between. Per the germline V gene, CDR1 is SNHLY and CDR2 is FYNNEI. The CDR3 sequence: CASSEALQTQYF. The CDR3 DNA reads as TGTGCCAGCAGTGAAGCTCTGCAGACCCAGTACTTC.

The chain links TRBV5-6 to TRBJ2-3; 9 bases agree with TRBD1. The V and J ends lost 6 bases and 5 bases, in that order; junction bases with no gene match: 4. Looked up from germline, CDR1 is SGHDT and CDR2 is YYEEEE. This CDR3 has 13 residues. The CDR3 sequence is CASTGQGLDTQYF. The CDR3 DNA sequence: TGTGCCAGCACGGGACAGGGCTTAGATACGCAGTATTTT.

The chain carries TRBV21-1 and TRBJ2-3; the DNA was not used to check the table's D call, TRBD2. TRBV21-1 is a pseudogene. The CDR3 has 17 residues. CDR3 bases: TGTGCCAGCAGCAAAGTGTCAAGCGGGAGGAGCACAGATACGCAGTATTTT. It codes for CASSKVSSGRSTDTQYF.

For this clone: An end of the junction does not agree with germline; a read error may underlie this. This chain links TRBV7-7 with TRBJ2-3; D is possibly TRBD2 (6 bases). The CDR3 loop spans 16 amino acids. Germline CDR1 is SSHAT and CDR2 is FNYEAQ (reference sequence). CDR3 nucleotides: TGTGCTAGCAGCCAGGGACTTCAACGATTCACAGATACGCAGTATTTT. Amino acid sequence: CASSQGLQRFTDTQYF. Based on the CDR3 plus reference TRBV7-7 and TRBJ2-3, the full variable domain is GAGVSQSPRYKVTKRGQDVTLRCDPISSHATLYWYQQALGQGPEFLTYFNYEAQPDKSGLPSDRFSAERPEGSISTLTIQRTEQRDSAMYRCASSQGLQRFTDTQYFGPGTRLTVL.